The present TCR beta chain was sequenced within a study of T cell changes during pregnancy in multiple sclerosis. V was cut by 0 bases and J by 5 bases, with 10 bases left in between. This CDR3 has 15 amino acids. Germline values: CDR1 MNHEY, CDR2 SMNVEV (reference sequence). TCRdb keeps only in-frame clones here, not all; method: immunoSEQ multiplex PCR. The sample consists of about 77,000 clones, about 93% of them appearing once. The sample consisted of peripheral blood, taken after pregnancy. The sequence was obtained from a female donor in good health, enrolled as a control in a pregnancy study. V gene TRBV27 combines with J gene TRBJ2-2; the D gene is possibly TRBD1 (5 bases). CDR3 sequence: CASSLSGLLTGELFF. The CDR3 region has the DNA TGTGCCAGCAGTTTATCGGGGCTACTTACCGGGGAGCTGTTTTTT.